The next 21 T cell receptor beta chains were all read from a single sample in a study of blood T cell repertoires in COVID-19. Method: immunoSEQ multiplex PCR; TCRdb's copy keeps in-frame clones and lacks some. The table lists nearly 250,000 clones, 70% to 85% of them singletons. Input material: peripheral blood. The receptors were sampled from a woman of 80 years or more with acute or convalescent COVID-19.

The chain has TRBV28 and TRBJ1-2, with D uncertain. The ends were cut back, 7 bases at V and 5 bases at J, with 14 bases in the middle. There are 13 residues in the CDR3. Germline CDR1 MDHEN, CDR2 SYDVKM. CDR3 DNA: TGTGCCAGCACCAGAACGCCGGGGTATGGCTACACCTTC. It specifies CASTRTPGYGYTF.

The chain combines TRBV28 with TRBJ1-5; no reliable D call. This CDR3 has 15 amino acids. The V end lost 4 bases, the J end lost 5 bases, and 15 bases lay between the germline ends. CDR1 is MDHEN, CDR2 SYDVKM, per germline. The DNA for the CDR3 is TGTGCCAGCAGTTCCGGGAGCACTTTCTATCAGCCCCAGCATTTT. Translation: CASSSGSTFYQPQHF.

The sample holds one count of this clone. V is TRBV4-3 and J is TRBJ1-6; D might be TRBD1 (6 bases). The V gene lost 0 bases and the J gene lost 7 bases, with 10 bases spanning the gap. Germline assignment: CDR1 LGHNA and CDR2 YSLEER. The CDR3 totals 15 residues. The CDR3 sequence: CASSQEGRGNSPLHF. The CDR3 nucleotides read TGCGCCAGCAGCCAAGAGGGCAGGGGAAATTCACCCCTCCACTTT.

Written as DNA, the CDR3 is TGTGCCAGCACCCCTTTTATCGGTCAGCCCCAGCATTTT. It is translated as CASTPFIGQPQHF. The genes are TRBV6-6 and TRBJ1-5, with D hard to call. Germline values: CDR1 MNHNY, CDR2 SVGAGI (reference sequence). The V end lost 7 bases, the J end lost 6 bases, and 13 bases lay between the germline ends. This CDR3 comprises 13 residues.

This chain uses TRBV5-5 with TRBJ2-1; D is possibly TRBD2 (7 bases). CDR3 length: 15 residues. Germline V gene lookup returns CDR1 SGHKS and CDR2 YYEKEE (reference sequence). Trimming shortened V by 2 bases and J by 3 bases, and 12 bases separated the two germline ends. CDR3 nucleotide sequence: TGTGCCAGCAGCTTAGGGGGGGTCCTCTACAATGAGCAGTTCTTC. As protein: CASSLGGVLYNEQFF.

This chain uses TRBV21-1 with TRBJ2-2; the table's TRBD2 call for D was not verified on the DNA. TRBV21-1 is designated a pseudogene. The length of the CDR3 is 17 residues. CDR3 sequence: CASPPPAGDPNTGELFF. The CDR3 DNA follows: TGTGCCAGTCCGCCTCCAGCGGGGGATCCGAACACCGGGGAGCTGTTTTTT.

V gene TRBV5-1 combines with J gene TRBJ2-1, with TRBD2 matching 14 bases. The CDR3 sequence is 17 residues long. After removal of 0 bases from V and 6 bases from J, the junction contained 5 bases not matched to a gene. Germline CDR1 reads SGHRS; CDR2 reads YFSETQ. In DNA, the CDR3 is TGCGCCAGCAGCTTGGGACTAGCGGGAGGGCCGACCAATGAGCAGTTCTTC. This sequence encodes CASSLGLAGGPTNEQFF.

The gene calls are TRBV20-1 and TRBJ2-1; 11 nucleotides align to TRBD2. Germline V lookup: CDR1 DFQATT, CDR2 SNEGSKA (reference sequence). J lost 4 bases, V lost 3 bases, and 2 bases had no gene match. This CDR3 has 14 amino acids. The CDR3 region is CSASSGRDYNEQFF. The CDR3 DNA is TGCAGTGCTAGTAGCGGGAGGGATTACAATGAGCAGTTCTTC.

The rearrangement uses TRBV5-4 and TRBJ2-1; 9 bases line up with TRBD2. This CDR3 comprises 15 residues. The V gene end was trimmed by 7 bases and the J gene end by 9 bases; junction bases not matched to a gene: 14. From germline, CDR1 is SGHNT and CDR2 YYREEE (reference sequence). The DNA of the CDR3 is TGTGCCAGCGAGCAGTCCGGGACTAGCAGGGGTGAGCAGTTCTTC. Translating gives CASEQSGTSRGEQFF.

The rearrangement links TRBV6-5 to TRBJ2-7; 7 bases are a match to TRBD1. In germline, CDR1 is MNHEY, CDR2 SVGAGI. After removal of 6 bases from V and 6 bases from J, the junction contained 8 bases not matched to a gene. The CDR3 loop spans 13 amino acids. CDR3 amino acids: CASSLTGFTEQYF. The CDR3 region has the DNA TGTGCCAGCAGCCTGACAGGGTTCACCGAGCAGTACTTC.

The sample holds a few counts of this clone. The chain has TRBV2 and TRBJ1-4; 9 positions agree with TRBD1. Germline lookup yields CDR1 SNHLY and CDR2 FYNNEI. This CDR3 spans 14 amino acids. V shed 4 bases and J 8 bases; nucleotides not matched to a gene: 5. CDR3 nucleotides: TGTGCCAGCAGTGTGGACAGGGGACGAGAAAAACTGTTTTTT. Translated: CASSVDRGREKLFF.

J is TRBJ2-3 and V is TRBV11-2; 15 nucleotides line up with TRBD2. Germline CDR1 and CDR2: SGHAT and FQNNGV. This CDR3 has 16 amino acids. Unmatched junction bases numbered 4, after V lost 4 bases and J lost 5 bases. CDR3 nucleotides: TGTGCCAGCAGCTCGGGACTAGCGGGAGGTGTAGATACGCAGTATTTT. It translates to CASSSGLAGGVDTQYF.

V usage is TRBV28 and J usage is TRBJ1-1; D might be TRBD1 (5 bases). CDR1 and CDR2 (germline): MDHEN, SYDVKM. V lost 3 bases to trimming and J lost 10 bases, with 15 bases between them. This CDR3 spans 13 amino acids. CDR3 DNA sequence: TGTGCCAGCAGTTTGGGGCATAACAATGTAGCTTTCTTT. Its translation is CASSLGHNNVAFF.

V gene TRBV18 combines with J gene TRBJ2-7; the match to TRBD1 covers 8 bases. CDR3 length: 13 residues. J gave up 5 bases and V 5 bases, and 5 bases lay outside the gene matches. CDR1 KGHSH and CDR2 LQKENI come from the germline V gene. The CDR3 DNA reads TGTGCCAGCTCAATCGGACAGGGAAACGAGCAGTACTTC. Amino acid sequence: CASSIGQGNEQYF.

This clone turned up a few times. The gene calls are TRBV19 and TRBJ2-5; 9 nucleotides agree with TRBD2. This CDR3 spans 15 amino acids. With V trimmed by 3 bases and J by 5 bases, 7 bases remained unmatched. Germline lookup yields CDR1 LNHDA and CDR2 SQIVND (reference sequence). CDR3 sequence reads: CASSIRTSGSETQYF. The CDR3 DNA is TGTGCCAGTAGTATTAGAACTAGCGGGTCCGAGACCCAGTACTTC.

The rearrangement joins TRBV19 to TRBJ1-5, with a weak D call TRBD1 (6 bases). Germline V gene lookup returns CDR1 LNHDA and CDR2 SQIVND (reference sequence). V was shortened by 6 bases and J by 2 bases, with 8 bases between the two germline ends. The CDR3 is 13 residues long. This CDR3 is CASRDRGNQPQHF. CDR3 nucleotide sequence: TGTGCCAGTAGGGACAGAGGCAATCAGCCCCAGCATTTT.

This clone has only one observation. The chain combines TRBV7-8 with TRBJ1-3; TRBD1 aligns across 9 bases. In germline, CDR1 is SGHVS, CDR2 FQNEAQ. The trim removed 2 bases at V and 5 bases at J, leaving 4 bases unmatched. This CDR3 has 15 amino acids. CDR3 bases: TGTGCCAGCAGCTTACCGGGACAGGGAAGAAACACCATATATTTT. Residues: CASSLPGQGRNTIYF.

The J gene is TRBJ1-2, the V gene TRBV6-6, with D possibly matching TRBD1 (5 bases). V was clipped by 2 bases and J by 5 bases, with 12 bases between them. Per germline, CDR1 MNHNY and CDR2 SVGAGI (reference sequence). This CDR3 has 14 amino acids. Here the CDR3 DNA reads TGTGCCAGCAGTTACGGCCAGCAGGGATATGGCTACACCTTC. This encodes CASSYGQQGYGYTF.

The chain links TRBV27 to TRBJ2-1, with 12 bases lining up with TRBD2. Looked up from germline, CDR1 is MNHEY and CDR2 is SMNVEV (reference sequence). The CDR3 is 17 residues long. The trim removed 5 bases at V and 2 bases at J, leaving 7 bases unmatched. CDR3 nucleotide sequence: TGTGCCAGCAGTCTCCAAAGGACTAGCGGGACCTACAATGAGCAGTTCTTC. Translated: CASSLQRTSGTYNEQFF.

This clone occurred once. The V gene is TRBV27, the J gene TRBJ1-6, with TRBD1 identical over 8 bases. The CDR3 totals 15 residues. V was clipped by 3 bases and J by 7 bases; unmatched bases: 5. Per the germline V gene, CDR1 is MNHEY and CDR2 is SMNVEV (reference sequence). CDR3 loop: CASSLDREKNSPLHF. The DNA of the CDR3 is TGTGCCAGCAGTTTGGACAGGGAGAAGAATTCACCCCTCCACTTT.

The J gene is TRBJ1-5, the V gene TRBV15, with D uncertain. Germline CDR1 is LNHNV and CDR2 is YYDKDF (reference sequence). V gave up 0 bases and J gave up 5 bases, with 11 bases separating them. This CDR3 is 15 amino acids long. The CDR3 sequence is CATSREAAGYQPQHF. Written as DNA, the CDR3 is TGTGCCACCAGCAGAGAGGCGGCGGGGTATCAGCCCCAGCATTTT. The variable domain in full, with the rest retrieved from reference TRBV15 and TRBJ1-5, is DAMVIQNPRYQVTQFGKPVTLSCSQTLNHNVMYWYQQKSSQAPKLLFHYYDKDFNNEADTPDNFQSRRPNTSFCFLDIRSPGLGDTAMYLCATSREAAGYQPQHFGDGTRLSIL.